The 17 T cell receptor beta chains presented below share a single source sample, sequenced in a study of blood T cell repertoires in COVID-19 (TCRdb year 2020). The library relied on the immunoSEQ multiplex PCR assay. Entries here come from immuneACCESS through TCRdb and include only in-frame sequences with V and J called. Some clones fail to appear in such tables; in the studies checked, an unresolved V gene covers under half of the shortfall, and the cause of the remainder is unknown. The sample has a few hundred thousand clones on record, roughly 87% of them singletons. The ten biggest clones cover roughly 0.8% of the sample. Material: peripheral blood. These receptors were taken from a woman aged 25-40 years with acute or convalescent COVID-19.

This clone was recorded only once. This rearrangement joins TRBV5-1 to TRBJ2-3, with D perhaps TRBD2 (5 bases). Germline-derived CDR1 and CDR2 are SGHRS and YFSETQ. V shed 4 bases and J shed 0 bases, with 9 bases lying between them. CDR3 size: 14 residues. The CDR3 sequence is CASSRGLSTDTQYF. Written as DNA, the CDR3 is TGCGCCAGCAGCCGCGGACTTAGCACAGATACGCAGTATTTT.

This chain uses TRBV19 with TRBJ1-3, with D hard to call. Germline assignment: CDR1 LNHDA and CDR2 SQIVND (reference sequence). This CDR3 is 13 amino acids long. Deletions cut 4 bases from V and 1 base from J, with 5 bases between. CDR3 coding DNA: TGTGCCAGTAGTAGCGTGTCTGGAAACACCATATATTTT. Translating gives CASSSVSGNTIYF.

This clone was observed a single time. The gene calls are TRBV3-1 (or the pseudogene TRBV3-2) and TRBJ2-5; the match to TRBD2 covers 7 bases. V gave up 6 bases and J gave up 4 bases; unmatched junction bases: 11. The CDR3 contains 15 residues. Germline V gene lookup returns CDR1 LGHDT and CDR2 YNNKEL (reference sequence). CDR3 protein: CASSPFRGSGETQYF. CDR3 in DNA: TGTGCCAGCAGTCCGTTTCGCGGGAGCGGAGAGACCCAGTACTTC.

V and J are TRBV27 and TRBJ2-5; TRBD1 matches 9 bases. The J segment lost 4 bases and the V segment lost 5 bases, leaving 8 bases of the junction unmatched. Germline CDR1 and CDR2: MNHEY and SMNVEV (reference sequence). CDR3 size: 15 residues. The CDR3 nucleotides are TGTGCCAGCAGTCCAGGACAGGGGTGGCGAGAGACCCAGTACTTC. Translation gives CASSPGQGWRETQYF.

This sequence joins TRBV19 and TRBJ1-2; TRBD1 matches at 8 bases. CDR1 and CDR2 (germline): LNHDA, SQIVND (reference sequence). This CDR3 is 14 amino acids long. V lost 8 bases to trimming and J lost 4 bases; unmatched junction nucleotides: 9. CDR3 bases: TGTGCCAGTCGTCTACGACAGGGGTTCTATGGCTACACCTTC. It codes for CASRLRQGFYGYTF.

V and J are TRBV12-5 and TRBJ1-1; the D gene is possibly TRBD1 (5 bases). The germline V and J ends were trimmed by 3 bases and 5 bases, with 13 bases remaining between them. CDR1 is LGHNT, CDR2 FRNRAP, per germline. The CDR3 runs 14 residues. CDR3 nucleotides: TGTGCTAGTGGTTTCAAGGGAAAGGGGACTGAAGCTTTCTTT. Translation gives CASGFKGKGTEAFF.

DNA for the CDR3: TGTGCCAGAAGAGTTGGACCGACGGACTTCAACTCTGGAAACACCATATATTTT. Translated, it gives CARRVGPTDFNSGNTIYF. The chain links TRBV5-3 to TRBJ1-3; no clear D gene. TRBV5-3 counts as an open reading frame of uncertain function. This CDR3 spans 18 amino acids. Trimming left V 5 bases short and J 0 bases short, with 21 bases between.

The chain couples TRBV30 to TRBJ1-3; D gene unclear. This CDR3 contains 19 residues. CDR1 is GTSNPN and CDR2 is SVGIG in the germline V gene (reference sequence). V lost 0 bases, J lost 0 bases, and 21 bases lay in between. CDR3 sequence: CAWSVERRVGGSSGNTIYF. The CDR3 DNA is TGTGCCTGGAGTGTAGAACGTAGGGTCGGAGGATCCTCTGGAAACACCATATATTTT.

The chain employs TRBV5-1 and TRBJ2-7; TRBD1 matches at 11 bases. The J segment lost 6 bases and the V segment lost 4 bases, leaving 15 bases of the junction unmatched. Germline V gene data show CDR1 as SGHRS and CDR2 as YFSETQ. The CDR3 loop spans 17 amino acids. CDR3 DNA: TGCGCCAGCAGCCTGGGGCTTTTGGACAGGGGGCTGGGCGAGCAGTACTTC. Protein: CASSLGLLDRGLGEQYF. Full variable domain (outside the CDR3, taken from reference TRBV5-1 and TRBJ2-7): KAGVTQTPRYLIKTRGQQVTLSCSPISGHRSVSWYQQTPGQGLQFLFEYFSETQRNKGNFPGRFSGRQFSNSRSEMNVSTLELGDSALYLCASSLGLLDRGLGEQYFGPGTRLTVT.

The V call is TRBV5-1, the J call TRBJ2-7; D is perhaps TRBD1 (5 bases). Germline CDR1 is SGHRS and CDR2 is YFSETQ. V lost 7 bases and J 0 bases, leaving 14 bases between the germline ends. This CDR3 spans 14 amino acids. The CDR3 DNA is TGCGCCAGCCAACCGAGACAGAGCTCCTACGAGCAGTACTTC. This codes for CASQPRQSSYEQYF.

V gene TRBV13 combines with J gene TRBJ2-3, with a weak D call TRBD1 (5 bases). This CDR3 contains 14 residues. In germline, CDR1 is PRHDT, CDR2 FYEKMQ (reference sequence). V was trimmed by 2 bases and J by 1 base, leaving 7 bases between them. The CDR3 region is CASSLQGRTDTQYF. For the CDR3, the DNA is TGTGCCAGCAGCTTACAGGGTCGCACAGATACGCAGTATTTT. Combining the CDR3 with reference TRBV13 and TRBJ2-3 gives the whole variable domain AAGVIQSPRHLIKEKRETATLKCYPIPRHDTVYWYQQGPGQDPQFLISFYEKMQSDKGSIPDRFSAQQFSDYHSELNMSSLELGDSALYFCASSLQGRTDTQYFGPGTRLTVL.

The chain is built from TRBV5-1 and TRBJ2-3, with D possibly matching TRBD2 (6 bases). The germline V gene has CDR1 SGHRS and CDR2 YFSETQ. V was trimmed by 0 bases and J by 4 bases, leaving 15 bases between them. The CDR3 has 16 residues. CDR3 protein: CASSLVGTSHADTQYF. DNA for the CDR3: TGCGCCAGCAGCTTGGTTGGCACTAGCCATGCAGATACGCAGTATTTT.

The DNA of the CDR3 is TGTGCCAGCAGCCAAGATAGCCTAGCGGGAGACAATGAGCAGTTCTTC. It specifies CASSQDSLAGDNEQFF. The chain has TRBV3-1 (or the pseudogene TRBV3-2) and TRBJ2-1; 10 bases map to TRBD2. The CDR3 runs to 16 residues. Losses at the gene ends were 0 bases for V and 5 bases for J; bases not matched to a gene: 4. CDR1 is LGHDT and CDR2 is YNNKEL in the germline V gene (reference sequence).

The rearrangement links TRBV14 to TRBJ1-3; tentative D call: TRBD1 (5 bases). CDR3 length: 15 residues. The germline V gene encodes CDR1 SGHDN and CDR2 FVKESK. Trimming stripped 1 base from V and 4 bases from J, with 11 bases between. The CDR3 DNA reads as TGTGCCAGCAGCCAAGTTCTAGGGGTCGGAAACACCATATATTTT. Residues: CASSQVLGVGNTIYF.

A remark on this clone: This sample includes further DNA sequences coding for the same CDR3. The rearrangement uses TRBV12-3 or TRBV12-4 and TRBJ2-2; 8 bases match TRBD2. Trimming took 6 bases from V and 7 from J; bases not matched to a gene: 4. The CDR3 has 13 residues. CDR3 protein: CASSQREYGELFF. Here the CDR3 DNA reads TGTGCCAGCAGCCAGCGGGAGTACGGGGAGCTGTTTTTT.

CDR3 DNA sequence: TGTGCCAGCAGCAGTAGCGGGAGGGCCGGGACCGGGGAGCTGTTTTTT. Amino acid sequence: CASSSSGRAGTGELFF. V and J are TRBV5-4 and TRBJ2-2; 11 bases match TRBD2. Germline assignment: CDR1 SGHNT and CDR2 YYREEE (reference sequence). The CDR3 totals 16 residues. The V gene end was trimmed by 4 bases and the J gene end by 5 bases; junction bases not matched to a gene: 7.

The chain links TRBV7-8 to TRBJ2-7; TRBD2 matches 13 bases. CDR1 SGHVS and CDR2 FQNEAQ come from the germline V gene. This CDR3 is built from 16 residues. The ends lost 4 bases at V and 5 bases at J; junction bases unmatched: 8. The CDR3 sequence: CASSSPTGLAGNEQYF. CDR3 DNA sequence: TGTGCCAGCAGCTCCCCTACGGGACTAGCGGGAAACGAGCAGTACTTC.